This T cell receptor beta chain was sequenced during a study of Ad26.COV2.S vaccination and SARS-CoV-2 variants. This sample's treatment: 15 to 20 received Ad26.COV2.S at low or high dose, single or two shots; about 5 received placebo; per-sample allocation not given. Sampling happened 63 days after the first vaccine or placebo injection. Germline-derived CDR1 and CDR2 are SGDLS and YYNGEE. Trimming at V came to 4 bases and at J to 6 bases, leaving 11 bases not matched to a gene. The CDR3 loop spans 15 amino acids. Assay: immunoSEQ multiplex PCR; the TCRdb copy retains only in-frame clones and omits some. The sample has fewer than 500,000 clones, about 91% seen once.

The chain joins TRBV9 to TRBJ2-3; 7 bases align to TRBD1. This TCR was sampled from a person aged 18 to 59 who received the Ad26.COV2.S COVID-19 vaccine or a placebo. The material sequenced was peripheral blood, taken in a trial of Ad26.COV2.S vaccine versus placebo. Here the CDR3 reads CASSIRQGVMDTQYF. The CDR3 coding sequence is TGTGCCAGCAGCATTAGACAGGGAGTGATGGATACGCAGTATTTT.